Below, one T cell receptor (beta chain) is given with its context. Its target is not known. Measured with immunoSEQ multiplex PCR; TCRdb has only the in-frame clones, and not every one. The table lists more than 15,000 clones, roughly 83% of them singletons. The data are from a study of T cell repertoires in ileal Crohn's disease. Turning to the study itself: Median disease duration was around eight years; 30% to 35% smoked at surgery.

Study outcomes and limitations: Compared with non-smokers, active smokers at surgery showed more clonal expansions.

The V gene end was trimmed by 5 bases and the J gene end by 6 bases; junction bases not matched to a gene: 3. The length of the CDR3 is 14 residues. Germline V CDR1 and CDR2: SGHTA, FQGNSA. Sequencing used ileal tissue. This TCR was recovered from an adult with Crohn's disease. The genes are TRBV7-2 and TRBJ2-1; 11 nucleotides match TRBD2. The CDR3 DNA reads as TGTGCCAGCAGCCCCGGGACTAGCGGCAATGAGCAGTTCTTC. It yields the protein CASSPGTSGNEQFF.